Sequencing of this TCR beta chain was carried out in a study of T cells in Graves' hyperthyroidism and ophthalmopathy. There are many counts of this clonotype. The CDR3 extends over 16 amino acids. V shed 4 bases and J 2 bases; nucleotides not matched to a gene: 5. Per germline, CDR1 SGHTA and CDR2 FQGNSA. Authors of the study amplified TCR beta CDR3 regions from RNA transcripts. The HTBI primer set served for first-round RT-PCR of the TCR CDR3. TCRdb fed the multiplex PCR reads into MiXCR, producing one record per CDR3 protein. The sample carries 450,000 to 650,000 distinct CDR3 sequences, more than 13% recorded once.

V and J are TRBV7-2 and TRBJ2-7, with 13 bases identical to TRBD2. The sequenced sample was blood. The receptor was derived from a woman aged 18 to 35 with Graves' ophthalmopathy. The CDR3 bases are TGTGCCAGCAGCTCCAGGACTAGCGGGAGCGCCTACGAGCAGTACTTC. Protein: CASSSRTSGSAYEQYF. Filled out from reference TRBV7-2 and TRBJ2-7, the complete variable domain reads GAGVSQSPSNKVTEKGKDVELRCDPISGHTALYWYRQSLGQGLEFLIYFQGNSAPDKSGLPSDRFSAERTGGSVSTLTIQRTQQEDSAVYLCASSSRTSGSAYEQYFGPGTRLTVT.